These 6 T cell receptor beta chains were all obtained from the same sample, sequenced in a study of CD8 T cells in ankylosing spondylitis. General study results and limits: In ankylosing spondylitis blood, a motif of roughly 8 highly homologous TCR beta variants appeared characteristic.

TCRdb re-analysed the 5' RACE reads in MiXCR, keeping a single row per CDR3 protein. The sample yields some 220,000 distinct CDR3 sequences, about 7% seen once. Their antigen targets remain unknown. Sequencing was done on a sample of blood, either unsorted or a sorted T cell fraction (not recorded which). These receptor sequences come from a male donor with ankylosing spondylitis.

There are many counts of this clonotype. The J gene is TRBJ1-3, the V gene TRBV4-1, with 7 bases identical to TRBD1. The CDR3 totals 15 residues. CDR1 is MGHRA and CDR2 is YSYEKL in the germline V gene. V shed 4 bases, J shed 5 bases, and the junction held 8 bases outside the gene matches. The chain's CDR3 is CASSPERRGRNTIYF. The CDR3 DNA sequence: TGCGCCAGCAGCCCCGAAAGGAGGGGGCGAAACACCATATATTTT.

This rearrangement joins TRBV27 to TRBJ2-3; D might be TRBD2 (5 bases). The CDR3 runs to 16 residues. Germline assignment: CDR1 MNHEY and CDR2 SMNVEV (reference sequence). The V end was cut by 4 bases, the J end by 1 base, with 15 bases between. The CDR3 protein is CASSSRRTFRTDTQYF. The CDR3, as DNA: TGTGCCAGCAGTTCCAGACGGACTTTCCGCACAGATACGCAGTATTTT.

This clonotype was counted ten times or more. This chain joins TRBV7-8 and TRBJ2-1; 10 nucleotides agree with TRBD2. Germline values: CDR1 SGHVS, CDR2 FQNEAQ. The V and J ends lost 1 base and 10 bases, in that order; junction bases with no gene match: 13. The CDR3 has 17 residues. CDR3 sequence (DNA): TGTGCCAGCAGCTTAGGAGTGTGGACTAGCGGTGATGGAGAGCAGTTCTTC. Amino acids: CASSLGVWTSGDGEQFF.

This clonotype occurred a few times. The J gene is TRBJ1-1, the V gene TRBV27, with D unclear. Looked up from germline, CDR1 is MNHEY and CDR2 is SMNVEV (reference sequence). The CDR3 extends over 13 amino acids. The V end was cut by 4 bases, the J end by 0 bases, with 6 bases between. The CDR3 loop reads CASSSQMNTEAFF. CDR3 nucleotides: TGTGCCAGCAGTTCACAGATGAACACTGAAGCTTTCTTT.

The chain employs TRBV3-1 and TRBJ2-1; the match to TRBD1 covers 10 bases. The CDR3 contains 17 residues. Germline V gene data show CDR1 as LGHDT and CDR2 as YNNKEL (reference sequence). With V trimmed by 4 bases and J by 6 bases, 12 bases remained unmatched. Written as DNA, the CDR3 is TGTGCCAGCAGCCCCCCTCGGGGGACAGGGGACTTCAATGAGCAGTTCTTC. Its protein is CASSPPRGTGDFNEQFF.

This clonotype was seen ten or more times. This sequence joins TRBV30 and TRBJ2-3, with 8 bases lining up with TRBD2. V lost 5 bases to trimming and J lost 5 bases; unmatched junction nucleotides: 3. Germline CDR1 is GTSNPN and CDR2 is SVGIG (reference sequence). This CDR3 is built from 12 residues. In nucleotides, the CDR3 is TGTGCCTGGGGACTAGCAGAAGATACGCAGTATTTT. It codes for CAWGLAEDTQYF. The full variable domain, rest sourced from reference TRBV30 and TRBJ2-3, is SQTIHQWPATLVQPVGSPLSLECTVEGTSNPNLYWYRQAAGRGLQLLFYSVGIGQISSEVPQNLSASRPQDRQFILSSKKLLLSDSGFYLCAWGLAEDTQYFGPGTRLTVL.